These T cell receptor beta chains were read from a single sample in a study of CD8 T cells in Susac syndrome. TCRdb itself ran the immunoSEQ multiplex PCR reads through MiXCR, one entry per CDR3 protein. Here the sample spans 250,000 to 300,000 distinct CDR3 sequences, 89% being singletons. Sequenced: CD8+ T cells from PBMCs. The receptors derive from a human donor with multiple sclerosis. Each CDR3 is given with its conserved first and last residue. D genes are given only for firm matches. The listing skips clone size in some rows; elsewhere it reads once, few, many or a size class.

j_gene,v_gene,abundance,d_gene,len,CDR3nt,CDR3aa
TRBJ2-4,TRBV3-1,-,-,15,TGTGCCAGCAGCCAAGGGAACGGCAGGGCGAACATTCAGTACTTC,CASSQGNGRANIQYF
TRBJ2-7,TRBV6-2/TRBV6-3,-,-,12,TGTGCCAGCAGTCTCGGGTACTACGAGCAGTACTTC,CASSLGYYEQYF
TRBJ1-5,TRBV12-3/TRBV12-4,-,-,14,TGTGCCAGCAGTTTTGGGGGTGACAATCAGCCCCAGCATTTT,CASSFGGDNQPQHF
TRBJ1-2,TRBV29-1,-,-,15,TGCAGCGTCGAAAAGCAACCCGGGGCAGACTATGGCTACACCTTC,CSVEKQPGADYGYTF
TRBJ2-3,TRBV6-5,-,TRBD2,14,TGTGCCATCGGTCGGGCGGGGGGCACAGATACGCAGTATTTT,CAIGRAGGTDTQYF
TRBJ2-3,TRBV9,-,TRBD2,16,TGTGCCAGCAGCGTGGGTAGCGGGTCTAGCACAGATACGCAGTATTTT,CASSVGSGSSTDTQYF
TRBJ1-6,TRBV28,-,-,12,TGTGCCAGCAGTTTGAGTTTTTCTCCCCTCCACTTT,CASSLSFSPLHF
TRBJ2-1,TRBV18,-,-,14,TGTGCCAGCTCACCGAGTGACTCCTACAATGAGCAGTTCTTC,CASSPSDSYNEQFF
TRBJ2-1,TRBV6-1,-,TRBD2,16,TGTGCCAGCAGTGCCACCCGCGGACTAGCCTACAATGAGCAGTTCTTC,CASSATRGLAYNEQFF
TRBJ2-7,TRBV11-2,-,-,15,TGTGCCAGCAGCGGAGGTGGGACCTCCACCTACGAGCAGTACTTC,CASSGGGTSTYEQYF
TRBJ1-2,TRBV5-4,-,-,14,TGTGCCAGCAGCGTTTCCACTTTCCCGGAGGGCTACACCTTC,CASSVSTFPEGYTF
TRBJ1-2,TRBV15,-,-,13,TGTGCCACCAGCAGCGGGCAGGGAGATGGCTACACCTTC,CATSSGQGDGYTF
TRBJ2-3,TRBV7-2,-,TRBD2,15,TGTGCCAGCAGCCTAGGGACTAGCGCGGCAGATACGCAGTATTTT,CASSLGTSAADTQYF
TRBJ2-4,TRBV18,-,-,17,TGTGCCAGCTCACCCCTCGGGCAGGGCGGTGGCAAAAACATTCAGTACTTC,CASSPLGQGGGKNIQYF
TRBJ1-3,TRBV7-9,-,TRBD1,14,TGTGCCAGCGCAGGGGGCGTAGAAGGAAACACCATATATTTT,CASAGGVEGNTIYF
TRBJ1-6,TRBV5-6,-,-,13,TGTGCCAGCAGCGATACTGGGGAATCACCCCTCCACTTT,CASSDTGESPLHF
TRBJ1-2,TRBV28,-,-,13,TGTGCCAGCAGTTTCTTGGGGATGAATGGCTACACCTTC,CASSFLGMNGYTF
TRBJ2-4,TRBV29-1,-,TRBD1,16,TGCAGCGTTGCTACAGGGGGCTGGATGGGCAAAAACATTCAGTACTTC,CSVATGGWMGKNIQYF
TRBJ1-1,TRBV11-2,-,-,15,TGTGCCAGCAGCTTAAACCTTGGGCTGGGCACTGAAGCTTTCTTT,CASSLNLGLGTEAFF
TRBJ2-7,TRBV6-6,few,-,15,TGTGCCAGCAGCACCCTGGGCGGATCCTCCTACGAGCAGTACTTC,CASSTLGGSSYEQYF
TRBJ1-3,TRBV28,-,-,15,TGTGCCAGCACCTCACCCCCGGACTCTGGAAACACCATATATTTT,CASTSPPDSGNTIYF
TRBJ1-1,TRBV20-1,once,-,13,TGCAGTGCTAGCGGGACGGCAAACACTGAAGCTTTCTTT,CSASGTANTEAFF
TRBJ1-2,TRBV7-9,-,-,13,TGTGCCAGCAGCTCTCCGGACGTCTATGGCTACACCTTC,CASSSPDVYGYTF
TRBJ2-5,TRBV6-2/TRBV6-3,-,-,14,TGTGCCAGCAGTTACTCCGGGGTCCAAGAGACCCAGTACTTC,CASSYSGVQETQYF
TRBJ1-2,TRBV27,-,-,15,TGTGCCAGCAGTTCCCACCCCGGCGGGAACTATGGCTACACCTTC,CASSSHPGGNYGYTF
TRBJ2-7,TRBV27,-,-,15,TGTGCCAGCAGTTTACAAGCGGCAGGGCAGTACGAGCAGTACTTC,CASSLQAAGQYEQYF
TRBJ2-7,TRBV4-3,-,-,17,TGCGCCAGCAGCCCTGGGGTTTCACTAGCAGGCGCCTACGAGCAGTACTTC,CASSPGVSLAGAYEQYF
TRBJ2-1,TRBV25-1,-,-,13,TGTGCCAGCAGTGAATCCAGCGGGACAGAGCAGTTCTTC,CASSESSGTEQFF
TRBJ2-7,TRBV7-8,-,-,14,TGTGCCAGCAGCTTATCACAGGGTCCTGGGGAGCAGTACTTC,CASSLSQGPGEQYF
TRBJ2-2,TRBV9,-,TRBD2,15,TGTGCCAGCAGCTCCCTAGCGGGAGCCACCGGGGAGCTGTTTTTT,CASSSLAGATGELFF
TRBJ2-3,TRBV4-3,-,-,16,TGCGCCAGCAGCCAACTAGGGGGTATTATCCCAGATACGCAGTATTTT,CASSQLGGIIPDTQYF
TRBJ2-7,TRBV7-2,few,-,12,TGTGCCAGCAGCTTAGAATCCTACGAGCAGTACTTC,CASSLESYEQYF
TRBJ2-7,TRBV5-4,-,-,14,TGTGCCACCTCCGGCCCGACAGGATTCTACGAGCAGTACTTC,CATSGPTGFYEQYF
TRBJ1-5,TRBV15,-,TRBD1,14,TGTGCCACCAGCGGAGCGACAGGGCGCGAGCCCCAGCATTTT,CATSGATGREPQHF
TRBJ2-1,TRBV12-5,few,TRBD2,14,TGTGCTAGTGGCTCGGGAGGGTTTGGGAATGAGCAGTTCTTC,CASGSGGFGNEQFF
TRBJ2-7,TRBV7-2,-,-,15,TGTGCCAGCAGCGCCTCTCCTGGGGGCGCCCCCGAGCAGTACTTC,CASSASPGGAPEQYF
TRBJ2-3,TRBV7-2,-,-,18,TGTGCCAGCAGCCCCTGGGGGAGGGGGGGCCAAAACACGGATACGCAGTATTTT,CASSPWGRGGQNTDTQYF
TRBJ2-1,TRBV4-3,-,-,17,TGCGCCAGCAGCCAAGAAGTAAGGGGGAACTCCTACAATGAGCAGTTCTTC,CASSQEVRGNSYNEQFF
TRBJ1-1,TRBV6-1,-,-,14,TGTGCCAGCAGTGACCTCAAGAATGGAGGGGAAGCTTTCTTT,CASSDLKNGGEAFF
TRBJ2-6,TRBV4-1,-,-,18,TGCGCCAGCAGCCGACCCCGGGATAGGACCTCTGGGGCCAACGTCCTGACTTTC,CASSRPRDRTSGANVLTF
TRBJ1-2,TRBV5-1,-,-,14,TGCGCCAGCAGCCCGGCCGGGACCTTCTATGGCTACACCTTC,CASSPAGTFYGYTF